The 25 T cell receptor beta chains given below trace back to one sample, sequenced in a study of Tregs in tolerant kidney transplant recipients. Assay: immunoSEQ multiplex PCR; the TCRdb copy retains only in-frame clones and omits some. The table shows around 98,000 clones, with approximately 93% occurring only once. The specimen comprised CD4+ T cells from blood, sampled before the transplant. The receptor set was obtained from a human donor who received a combined kidney and bone marrow transplant.

V and J are TRBV7-2 and TRBJ2-7, with TRBD1 as a possible D gene (5 bases). The CDR3 is 13 amino acids. The germline V and J ends were trimmed by 4 bases and 2 bases, with 9 bases remaining between them. Germline values: CDR1 SGHTA, CDR2 FQGNSA. The CDR3 bases are TGTGCCAGCAGCTCGGACACCACCTACGAGCAGTACTTC. Its translation is CASSSDTTYEQYF.

The chain is built from TRBV2 and TRBJ2-7, with D unclear. This CDR3 region has 12 residues. Looked up from germline, CDR1 is SNHLY and CDR2 is FYNNEI. V was clipped by 5 bases and J by 1 base, with 6 bases between them. The DNA of the CDR3 is TGTGCCAGCAGTTACGGGTCCTACGAGCAGTACTTC. Its protein is CASSYGSYEQYF.

The rearrangement uses TRBV7-9 and TRBJ2-7, with 7 positions matching TRBD2. Germline CDR1 and CDR2: SEHNR and FQNEAQ (reference sequence). V lost 4 bases, J lost 7 bases, and 7 bases stayed unmatched. This CDR3 comprises 13 residues. The CDR3 reads CASSSGLGREQYF. The CDR3 nucleotides read TGTGCCAGCAGCTCGGGTCTCGGGAGGGAGCAGTACTTC.

The V and J genes are TRBV7-8 and TRBJ2-4; TRBD2 matches 8 bases. Germline trimming cut 1 base from V and 0 bases from J; bases unmatched to any gene: 11. Germline V CDR1 and CDR2: SGHVS, FQNEAQ. CDR3 length: 19 amino acids. The CDR3 here is CASSLVVAGLVLAKNIQYF. The CDR3 nucleotides are TGTGCCAGCAGCTTAGTAGTAGCGGGACTAGTCCTAGCCAAAAACATTCAGTACTTC.

This chain connects TRBV29-1 to TRBJ2-7, with TRBD1 matching over 10 bases. V was pared by 4 bases and J by 3 bases, with 3 bases of the junction left unmatched. The CDR3 sequence is 13 residues long. Germline loops: CDR1 SQVTM, CDR2 ANQGSEA. The CDR3 region is CSVGDRGLYEQYF. In DNA form, the CDR3 reads TGCAGCGTTGGGGACAGGGGTCTCTACGAGCAGTACTTC.

This chain connects TRBV2 to TRBJ1-2; D is perhaps TRBD1 (6 bases). CDR1 SNHLY and CDR2 FYNNEI come from the germline V gene. V dropped 2 bases and J dropped 6 bases, with 13 bases sitting between them. This CDR3 has 14 amino acids. The CDR3 bases are TGTGCCAGCAGTGAACTGAAGGGGGTGGATGGCTACACCTTC. Translating gives CASSELKGVDGYTF.

This chain joins TRBV4-1 and TRBJ2-3; D is undetermined. Trimming removed 1 base from V and 0 bases from J, with 8 bases in between. Germline values: CDR1 MGHRA, CDR2 YSYEKL. The CDR3 sequence is 15 residues long. CDR3 region: CASSQVGLSTDTQYF. In DNA form, the CDR3 reads TGCGCCAGCAGCCAAGTCGGTCTTAGCACAGATACGCAGTATTTT.

This rearrangement joins TRBV28 to TRBJ2-7; 10 bases line up with TRBD1. Germline V gene lookup returns CDR1 MDHEN and CDR2 SYDVKM. The V gene end was trimmed by 8 bases and the J gene end by 2 bases; junction bases not matched to a gene: 12. CDR3 length equals 16 residues. CDR3 loop: CASESDRGPGPYEQYF. The CDR3 nucleotides are TGTGCCAGCGAAAGCGACAGGGGGCCCGGTCCCTACGAGCAGTACTTC. Based on the CDR3 plus reference TRBV28 and TRBJ2-7, the full variable domain is DVKVTQSSRYLVKRTGEKVFLECVQDMDHENMFWYRQDPGLGLRLIYFSYDVKMKEKGDIPEGYSVSREKKERFSLILESASTNQTSMYLCASESDRGPGPYEQYFGPGTRLTVT.

This clone was seen only once. The same CDR3 arises from other DNA sequences in this sample as well. The chain carries TRBV2 and TRBJ2-7, with D possibly matching TRBD1 (5 bases). Germline loops: CDR1 SNHLY, CDR2 FYNNEI. The CDR3 sequence is 13 residues long. Trimming left V 9 bases short and J 7 bases short, with 19 bases between. The CDR3 reads CASESPHSGEQYF. As DNA, the CDR3 is TGTGCCAGTGAATCCCCCCACTCAGGGGAGCAGTACTTC.

This sequence joins TRBV5-1 and TRBJ2-7; maybe TRBD1 (5 bases). Germline V gives CDR1 SGHRS, CDR2 YFSETQ. The V end lost 0 bases, the J end lost 3 bases, and 10 bases lay between the germline ends. The CDR3 is 14 amino acids. CDR3 in DNA: TGCGCCAGCAGCTTGGTTGCAGGGCGCTACGAGCAGTACTTC. It yields the protein CASSLVAGRYEQYF.

V gene TRBV6-1 combines with J gene TRBJ2-1, with TRBD2 identical over 8 bases. CDR3 size: 15 residues. The trim removed 8 bases at V and 4 bases at J, leaving 10 bases unmatched. CDR1 and CDR2 from the germline V gene are MNHNS and SASEGT. The CDR3, as DNA: TGTGCCAGCGGCACCGGGACTAGTATATACAATGAGCAGTTCTTC. It encodes CASGTGTSIYNEQFF.

The chain employs TRBV30 and TRBJ2-5; TRBD1 matches at 7 bases. Losses at the gene ends were 3 bases for V and 5 bases for J; bases not matched to a gene: 12. This CDR3 is built from 15 residues. Germline CDR1 reads GTSNPN; CDR2 reads SVGIG (reference sequence). This chain's CDR3 is CAWSAGGSGVETQYF. Here the CDR3 DNA reads TGTGCCTGGAGCGCAGGGGGATCGGGCGTGGAGACCCAGTACTTC.

The V gene is TRBV4-2, the J gene TRBJ2-6; tentatively, D is TRBD2 (6 bases). CDR1 LGHNA and CDR2 YNFKEQ come from the germline V gene. The CDR3 spans 18 residues. Trimming pared 3 bases from V and 0 bases from J, leaving 15 bases between. The DNA of the CDR3 is TGTGCCAGCAGCCAGCCGGGACTCCGCAGCTCTGGGGCCAACGTCCTGACTTTC. Protein product: CASSQPGLRSSGANVLTF.

V is TRBV18 and J is TRBJ2-5; 7 bases match TRBD1. V shed 6 bases and J 5 bases; nucleotides not matched to a gene: 6. In germline, CDR1 is KGHSH, CDR2 LQKENI. The CDR3 has 13 residues. The CDR3 nucleotides read TGTGCCAGCTCGCAACAGGGGCAGGAGACCCAGTACTTC. It translates to CASSQQGQETQYF.

This chain uses TRBV7-2 with TRBJ1-3; no clear D gene. The CDR3 length is 15 residues. With 1 base removed from V and 4 bases from J, the gap between germline ends came to 11 bases. Germline V CDR1 and CDR2: SGHTA, FQGNSA. Written as DNA, the CDR3 is TGTGCCAGCAGCTTAGTCCGGGATTTCGGAAACACCATATATTTT. Its protein product is CASSLVRDFGNTIYF.

For this clone: The junction does not match germline at one end; this may be a read error. This CDR3 reads CASSLDPAGGSYNGQFF. The CDR3 DNA sequence: TGTGCCAGCAGCTTAGATCCAGCGGGGGGGAGTTACAATGGGCAGTTCTTC. The chain carries TRBV11-2 and TRBJ2-1; 10 positions agree with TRBD2. This CDR3 is 17 amino acids long. Germline V gene data show CDR1 as SGHAT and CDR2 as FQNNGV.

A word on this clone: The junction departs from germline at one end; a sequencing error may be responsible. This sample includes further DNA sequences coding for the same CDR3. The rearrangement uses TRBV11-2 and TRBJ1-6; possible D gene TRBD1, 6 bases. This CDR3 contains 18 residues. Germline CDR1 reads SGHAT; CDR2 reads FQNNGV. CDR3 sequence reads: CASSDPQGRSSYNSPLHF. In nucleotides, the CDR3 is TGTGCCAGCAGCGACCCACAGGGTCGGAGCTCCTATAATTCCCCCCTCCACTTT.

This clone was counted only a few times. The sample contains more than one DNA sequence encoding this CDR3. The V and J genes are TRBV19 and TRBJ2-3; 7 nucleotides align to TRBD2. Per the germline V gene, CDR1 is LNHDA and CDR2 is SQIVND (reference sequence). Losses at the gene ends were 4 bases for V and 0 bases for J; bases not matched to a gene: 1. This CDR3 is 14 amino acids long. This CDR3 reads CASSRGGSTDTQYF. CDR3 coding DNA: TGTGCCAGTAGTAGGGGGGGTAGCACAGATACGCAGTATTTT. Drawing the rest from reference TRBV19 and TRBJ2-3, the complete variable domain is DGGITQSPKYLFRKEGQNVTLSCEQNLNHDAMYWYRQDPGQGLRLIYYSQIVNDFQKGDIAEGYSVSREKKESFPLTVTSAQKNPTAFYLCASSRGGSTDTQYFGPGTRLTVL.

This clone showed up just once. J is TRBJ2-7 and V is TRBV7-2; 9 positions agree with TRBD2. CDR3 length: 15 residues. V was clipped by 4 bases and J by 3 bases; unmatched bases: 7. Germline V gives CDR1 SGHTA, CDR2 FQGNSA. CDR3 protein: CASSSGAGGFYEQYF. CDR3 in DNA: TGTGCCAGCAGCTCGGGGGCGGGGGGGTTCTACGAGCAGTACTTC.

V gene TRBV7-2 combines with J gene TRBJ2-7; 8 bases agree with TRBD1. This CDR3 is built from 17 residues. V gave up 3 bases and J gave up 2 bases; unmatched junction bases: 12. Germline V gene lookup returns CDR1 SGHTA and CDR2 FQGNSA. This CDR3 reads CASSLTGVFPAAYEQYF. The DNA for the CDR3 is TGTGCCAGCAGCTTGACAGGGGTCTTTCCTGCGGCCTACGAGCAGTACTTC.

The DNA for the CDR3 is TGTGCCAGTAGCCACAGGGGCTCTGGAAACACCATATATTTT. This translates into CASSHRGSGNTIYF. V and J are TRBV19 and TRBJ1-3; 7 nucleotides agree with TRBD1. In germline, CDR1 is LNHDA, CDR2 SQIVND (reference sequence). The CDR3 contains 14 residues. The V segment lost 6 bases and the J segment 0 bases; nucleotides outside the gene matches: 2.

The chain uses TRBV18 and TRBJ1-1, with D possibly TRBD1 on 6 matching bases. Per the germline V gene, CDR1 is KGHSH and CDR2 is LQKENI. The CDR3 covers 16 residues. The V end was cut by 3 bases, the J end by 4 bases, with 18 bases between. This chain's CDR3 is CASSPGHTTFGTEAFF. The CDR3 DNA reads as TGTGCCAGCTCACCGGGACACACCACTTTCGGCACTGAAGCTTTCTTT.

Notes on this clone: Distinct nucleotide sequences in the sample also encode this CDR3. The chain couples TRBV5-1 to TRBJ2-3, with TRBD2 as a possible D gene (5 bases). The V and J ends lost 4 bases and 1 base respectively, with 10 bases between them. This CDR3 region has 14 residues. CDR1 and CDR2 (germline): SGHRS, YFSETQ. The CDR3 here is CASSLEGGTDTQYF. The CDR3 nucleotides are TGCGCCAGCAGCCTCGAGGGTGGCACAGATACGCAGTATTTT. Variable domain in full (rest from reference TRBV5-1 and TRBJ2-3): KAGVTQTPRYLIKTRGQQVTLSCSPISGHRSVSWYQQTPGQGLQFLFEYFSETQRNKGNFPGRFSGRQFSNSRSEMNVSTLELGDSALYLCASSLEGGTDTQYFGPGTRLTVL.

The chain combines TRBV5-4 with TRBJ2-2, with 10 bases aligning to TRBD2. J was trimmed by 7 bases and V by 1 base; bases with no gene match: 4. Germline-derived CDR1 and CDR2 are SGHNT and YYREEE (reference sequence). The CDR3 loop spans 15 amino acids. The CDR3 reads CASSLSLAGVGELFF. The CDR3 nucleotides read TGTGCCAGCAGCTTGTCCCTAGCGGGGGTCGGGGAGCTGTTTTTT.

This rearrangement joins TRBV6-1 to TRBJ2-3; 10 bases are a match to TRBD1. J gave up 4 bases and V 5 bases, and 6 bases lay outside the gene matches. This CDR3 has 15 amino acids. In germline, CDR1 is MNHNS, CDR2 SASEGT. As DNA, the CDR3 is TGTGCCAGCAGTCGGACAGGGGGGAGATCAGATACGCAGTATTTT. As protein: CASSRTGGRSDTQYF.